A single TCR beta chain is shown here with its context. The record originates from a study of early T cells in non-severe SARS-CoV-2 infection. The TCR library protocol was used to attach unique molecular identifiers. These identifiers were attached to individual cDNA molecules. TCRdb re-called the 5' RACE reads through MiXCR, storing one row per CDR3 protein. Of about 81,000 distinct CDR3 sequences in the sample, 13% to 15% were seen once. Source material: whole blood. The sequence came from an adult who was a healthcare worker with PCR-confirmed SARS-CoV-2 infection or an uninfected control (not recorded which).

CDR3 loop: CASSMTGAGSYEQYF. DNA of the CDR3: TGTGCCAGCAGCATGACAGGGGCTGGGTCTTACGAGCAGTACTTC. J is TRBJ2-7 and V is TRBV28; TRBD1 matches at 8 bases. CDR1 and CDR2 from the germline V gene are MDHEN and SYDVKM. J was trimmed by 4 bases and V by 6 bases; bases with no gene match: 11. The CDR3 has 15 residues.